Listed below are T cell receptor beta chains from one sample, sequenced in a study of T cell repertoires in aging, cancer and after chemotherapy. Each CDR3 protein is one row after TCRdb ran MiXCR on the multiplex PCR reads. The sample includes some 1,200 distinct CDR3 sequences, more than 25% of them seen just once. The sample comprised blood. These receptors came from a human donor with a blood cancer. The CDR3 runs from the conserved cysteine through the conserved F or W. Fields, in order: CDR3 DNA, CDR3 protein, J gene, clone size, D gene, V gene. D genes are given only for firm matches. A clone size is listed for some rows: how often the clone was seen (once, few, many), or a class if it is expanded.

CDR3nt: TGTGCCAGCAGTTTTGAGGCAGGGGCGGGCACCGGGGAGCTGTTTTTT; CDR3aa: CASSFEAGAGTGELFF; j_gene: TRBJ2-2; abundance: medium-sized; d_gene: .; v_gene: TRBV12-3/TRBV12-4
CDR3nt: TGTGCCAGCAGTTCCACCGGGGATACGCAGTATTTT; CDR3aa: CASSSTGDTQYF; j_gene: TRBJ2-3; abundance: .; d_gene: .; v_gene: TRBV12-3/TRBV12-4
CDR3nt: TGTGCCAGCAGCTCCCAGCGGGGGGCTCCCGGGGGGGAGACCCAGTACTTC; CDR3aa: CASSSQRGAPGGETQYF; j_gene: TRBJ2-5; abundance: medium-sized; d_gene: TRBD2; v_gene: TRBV5-5
CDR3nt: TGTGCCAGCAGTTACGACAGGGGCGATTCACCCCTCCACTTT; CDR3aa: CASSYDRGDSPLHF; j_gene: TRBJ1-6; abundance: medium-sized; d_gene: TRBD1; v_gene: TRBV6-6
CDR3nt: TGTGCCAGCAGCTTCTCCGGGACAGGATCCGAGCAGTTCTTC; CDR3aa: CASSFSGTGSEQFF; j_gene: TRBJ2-1; abundance: .; d_gene: TRBD1; v_gene: TRBV5-4
CDR3nt: TGTGCCAGCAGACCCGGGACAGGGTCTTCTGGGGCCAACGGCCTGACTTTC; CDR3aa: CASRPGTGSSGANGLTF; j_gene: TRBJ2-6; abundance: .; d_gene: TRBD1; v_gene: TRBV6-6
CDR3nt: TGTGCCAGCAGAGGTTACTACGAGCAGTACTTC; CDR3aa: CASRGYYEQYF; j_gene: TRBJ2-7; abundance: medium-sized; d_gene: .; v_gene: TRBV6-5
CDR3nt: TGTGCCAGCAGGGCCAGACTCGCCACTGAAGCTTTCTTT; CDR3aa: CASRARLATEAFF; j_gene: TRBJ1-1; abundance: .; d_gene: .; v_gene: TRBV6-5
CDR3nt: TGTGCCAGCAGTCCCTCGACAGGGGGAACCTCCTCCCCGTATGGCTACACCTTC; CDR3aa: CASSPSTGGTSSPYGYTF; j_gene: TRBJ1-2; abundance: .; d_gene: TRBD1; v_gene: TRBV12-3/TRBV12-4
CDR3nt: TGTGCCAGCAGCCGAGGGACTCTCGATCCCGATACGCAGTATTTT; CDR3aa: CASSRGTLDPDTQYF; j_gene: TRBJ2-3; abundance: medium-sized; d_gene: .; v_gene: TRBV11-3
CDR3nt: TGTGCCGCCGCGGGGGGGGGAACTAATCAGCCCCAGCATTTT; CDR3aa: CAAAGGGTNQPQHF; j_gene: TRBJ1-5; abundance: .; d_gene: .; v_gene: TRBV28
CDR3nt: TGTGCCAGCAGCTTGTTGGGCAGGGAAGCTTTCTTT; CDR3aa: CASSLLGREAFF; j_gene: TRBJ1-1; abundance: medium-sized; d_gene: .; v_gene: TRBV5-5
CDR3nt: TGTGCCAGCAGACAGGGGGCTGGATATGGCTACACCTTC; CDR3aa: CASRQGAGYGYTF; j_gene: TRBJ1-2; abundance: few; d_gene: TRBD1; v_gene: TRBV12-3/TRBV12-4
CDR3nt: TGCGCCAGCAACAGGGACAGCCAAACTTACAATGAGCAGTTCTTC; CDR3aa: CASNRDSQTYNEQFF; j_gene: TRBJ2-1; abundance: .; d_gene: TRBD1; v_gene: TRBV5-1
CDR3nt: TGTGCCAGCAGCCTACCGGGACAGGGATCACCCCTCCACTTT; CDR3aa: CASSLPGQGSPLHF; j_gene: TRBJ1-6; abundance: .; d_gene: TRBD1; v_gene: TRBV5-4
CDR3nt: TGTGCCAGCAGCAGGCGGCAGGGTTACTCCGAGCAGTACTTC; CDR3aa: CASSRRQGYSEQYF; j_gene: TRBJ2-7; abundance: .; d_gene: .; v_gene: TRBV5-6
CDR3nt: TGTGCCAGCAGTCCTAGCGGGGGATACAATGAGCAGTTCTTC; CDR3aa: CASSPSGGYNEQFF; j_gene: TRBJ2-1; abundance: few; d_gene: TRBD2; v_gene: TRBV12-3/TRBV12-4
CDR3nt: TGTGCCAGCAGGTCGGCAGGGAGGCAAGAGACCCAGTACTTC; CDR3aa: CASRSAGRQETQYF; j_gene: TRBJ2-5; abundance: .; d_gene: .; v_gene: TRBV27
CDR3nt: TGTGCCAGCAGGAACGGGGTCTACGAGCAGTACTTC; CDR3aa: CASRNGVYEQYF; j_gene: TRBJ2-7; abundance: medium-sized; d_gene: .; v_gene: TRBV6-6
CDR3nt: TGTGCCATCGGAAGGACTAGCGGGAGGGTAGTGAATGAGCAGTTCTTC; CDR3aa: CAIGRTSGRVVNEQFF; j_gene: TRBJ2-1; abundance: medium-sized; d_gene: TRBD2; v_gene: TRBV10-3
CDR3nt: TGCAGCGTTGAGGGACTAGCGGGAGGTCGGACCGGGGAGCTGTTTTTT; CDR3aa: CSVEGLAGGRTGELFF; j_gene: TRBJ2-2; abundance: .; d_gene: TRBD2; v_gene: TRBV29-1
CDR3nt: TGTGCCAGCAGCTTAGCTGCTCTAGCCTCCAATGAGCAGTTCTTC; CDR3aa: CASSLAALASNEQFF; j_gene: TRBJ2-1; abundance: medium-sized; d_gene: .; v_gene: TRBV11-3
CDR3nt: TGTGCCAGCTCACCAGCTTCCCCGGGGAATGAGCAGTTCTTC; CDR3aa: CASSPASPGNEQFF; j_gene: TRBJ2-1; abundance: medium-sized; d_gene: .; v_gene: TRBV18
CDR3nt: TGTGCCAGCAGCCAAGGGGGCGGGAGCACCGGGGAGCTGTTTTTT; CDR3aa: CASSQGGGSTGELFF; j_gene: TRBJ2-2; abundance: hyperexpanded; d_gene: .; v_gene: TRBV13
CDR3nt: TGTGCCAGCAGTTTTGGCAGGGGCTACGAGCAGTACTTC; CDR3aa: CASSFGRGYEQYF; j_gene: TRBJ2-7; abundance: .; d_gene: .; v_gene: TRBV27
CDR3nt: TGTGCCAGCAGGGGACTAGCGGGAGGGCCTAGCACAGATACGCAGTATTTT; CDR3aa: CASRGLAGGPSTDTQYF; j_gene: TRBJ2-3; abundance: medium-sized; d_gene: TRBD2; v_gene: TRBV6-6
CDR3nt: TGTGCCAGCAGCCCGGGCCTCGCCAGTGAGCAGTTCTTC; CDR3aa: CASSPGLASEQFF; j_gene: TRBJ2-1; abundance: large; d_gene: .; v_gene: TRBV6-5
CDR3nt: TGCGCCAGCAGCTTGGGGGACAGTTTCCACAATGAGCAGTTCTTC; CDR3aa: CASSLGDSFHNEQFF; j_gene: TRBJ2-1; abundance: .; d_gene: TRBD1; v_gene: TRBV5-1
CDR3nt: TGTGCCGTGGGGTACGAGCAGTACTTC; CDR3aa: CAVGYEQYF; j_gene: TRBJ2-7; abundance: .; d_gene: .; v_gene: TRBV7-2
CDR3nt: TGCAGCGCCCGGACTCCCTATGGCTACACCTTC; CDR3aa: CSARTPYGYTF; j_gene: TRBJ1-2; abundance: medium-sized; d_gene: .; v_gene: TRBV29-1
CDR3nt: TGTGCCAGCAGTTTAAATTCCATTGGGGCCAAAAACATTCAGTACTTC; CDR3aa: CASSLNSIGAKNIQYF; j_gene: TRBJ2-4; abundance: .; d_gene: .; v_gene: TRBV27
CDR3nt: TGTGCCAGCAGCGTAGGAGGCTCGAACACCGGGGAGCTGTTTTTT; CDR3aa: CASSVGGSNTGELFF; j_gene: TRBJ2-2; abundance: few; d_gene: .; v_gene: TRBV13
CDR3nt: TGCAGCGTTGATAGCAACTATGGCTACACCTTC; CDR3aa: CSVDSNYGYTF; j_gene: TRBJ1-2; abundance: medium-sized; d_gene: .; v_gene: TRBV29-1
CDR3nt: TGTGCCAGCCGTACATTTCAGGGGGCAGGATCCGATACGCAGTATTTT; CDR3aa: CASRTFQGAGSDTQYF; j_gene: TRBJ2-3; abundance: few; d_gene: TRBD1; v_gene: TRBV28
CDR3nt: TGTGCCTGTGGGGTATCCGGACAACGAGTAGAGACCCAGTACTTC; CDR3aa: CACGVSGQRVETQYF; j_gene: TRBJ2-5; abundance: medium-sized; d_gene: .; v_gene: TRBV30
CDR3nt: TGTGCCTGGAGCCCGGGACAGGCGAGCAATCAGCCCCAGCATTTT; CDR3aa: CAWSPGQASNQPQHF; j_gene: TRBJ1-5; abundance: few; d_gene: TRBD1; v_gene: TRBV30
CDR3nt: TGTGCCAGTAGTTTTGGGCCCAATCAGCCCCAGCATTTT; CDR3aa: CASSFGPNQPQHF; j_gene: TRBJ1-5; abundance: .; d_gene: .; v_gene: TRBV19
CDR3nt: TGTGCCAGCAGCTTAGTTCCGTCCGAGCAGTACTTC; CDR3aa: CASSLVPSEQYF; j_gene: TRBJ2-7; abundance: medium-sized; d_gene: .; v_gene: TRBV11-3
CDR3nt: TGTGCCAGCAGTTTCCTAGCGGGGGGGCCAGGTACAGATACGCAGTATTTT; CDR3aa: CASSFLAGGPGTDTQYF; j_gene: TRBJ2-3; abundance: .; d_gene: TRBD2; v_gene: TRBV27
CDR3nt: TGTGCCAGCAGGGGGACTAGCGGCCACGGGGAGCTGTTTTTT; CDR3aa: CASRGTSGHGELFF; j_gene: TRBJ2-2; abundance: few; d_gene: TRBD2; v_gene: TRBV13
CDR3nt: TGTGCCAGCAGCCAAGATTACATCACTAATGAGCAGTTCTTC; CDR3aa: CASSQDYITNEQFF; j_gene: TRBJ2-1; abundance: .; d_gene: .; v_gene: TRBV4-2
CDR3nt: TGCAGTGCTGCCCACCCGAAAAACATTCAGTACTTC; CDR3aa: CSAAHPKNIQYF; j_gene: TRBJ2-4; abundance: .; d_gene: .; v_gene: TRBV20-1
CDR3nt: TGTGCCAGCAGCTTAGCGCGGGAGCAGTACTTC; CDR3aa: CASSLAREQYF; j_gene: TRBJ2-7; abundance: .; d_gene: .; v_gene: TRBV11-3
CDR3nt: TGTGCCAGTAGCTCGGACAGGGGGCTGAGGTATGGCTACACCTTC; CDR3aa: CASSSDRGLRYGYTF; j_gene: TRBJ1-2; abundance: .; d_gene: TRBD1; v_gene: TRBV19